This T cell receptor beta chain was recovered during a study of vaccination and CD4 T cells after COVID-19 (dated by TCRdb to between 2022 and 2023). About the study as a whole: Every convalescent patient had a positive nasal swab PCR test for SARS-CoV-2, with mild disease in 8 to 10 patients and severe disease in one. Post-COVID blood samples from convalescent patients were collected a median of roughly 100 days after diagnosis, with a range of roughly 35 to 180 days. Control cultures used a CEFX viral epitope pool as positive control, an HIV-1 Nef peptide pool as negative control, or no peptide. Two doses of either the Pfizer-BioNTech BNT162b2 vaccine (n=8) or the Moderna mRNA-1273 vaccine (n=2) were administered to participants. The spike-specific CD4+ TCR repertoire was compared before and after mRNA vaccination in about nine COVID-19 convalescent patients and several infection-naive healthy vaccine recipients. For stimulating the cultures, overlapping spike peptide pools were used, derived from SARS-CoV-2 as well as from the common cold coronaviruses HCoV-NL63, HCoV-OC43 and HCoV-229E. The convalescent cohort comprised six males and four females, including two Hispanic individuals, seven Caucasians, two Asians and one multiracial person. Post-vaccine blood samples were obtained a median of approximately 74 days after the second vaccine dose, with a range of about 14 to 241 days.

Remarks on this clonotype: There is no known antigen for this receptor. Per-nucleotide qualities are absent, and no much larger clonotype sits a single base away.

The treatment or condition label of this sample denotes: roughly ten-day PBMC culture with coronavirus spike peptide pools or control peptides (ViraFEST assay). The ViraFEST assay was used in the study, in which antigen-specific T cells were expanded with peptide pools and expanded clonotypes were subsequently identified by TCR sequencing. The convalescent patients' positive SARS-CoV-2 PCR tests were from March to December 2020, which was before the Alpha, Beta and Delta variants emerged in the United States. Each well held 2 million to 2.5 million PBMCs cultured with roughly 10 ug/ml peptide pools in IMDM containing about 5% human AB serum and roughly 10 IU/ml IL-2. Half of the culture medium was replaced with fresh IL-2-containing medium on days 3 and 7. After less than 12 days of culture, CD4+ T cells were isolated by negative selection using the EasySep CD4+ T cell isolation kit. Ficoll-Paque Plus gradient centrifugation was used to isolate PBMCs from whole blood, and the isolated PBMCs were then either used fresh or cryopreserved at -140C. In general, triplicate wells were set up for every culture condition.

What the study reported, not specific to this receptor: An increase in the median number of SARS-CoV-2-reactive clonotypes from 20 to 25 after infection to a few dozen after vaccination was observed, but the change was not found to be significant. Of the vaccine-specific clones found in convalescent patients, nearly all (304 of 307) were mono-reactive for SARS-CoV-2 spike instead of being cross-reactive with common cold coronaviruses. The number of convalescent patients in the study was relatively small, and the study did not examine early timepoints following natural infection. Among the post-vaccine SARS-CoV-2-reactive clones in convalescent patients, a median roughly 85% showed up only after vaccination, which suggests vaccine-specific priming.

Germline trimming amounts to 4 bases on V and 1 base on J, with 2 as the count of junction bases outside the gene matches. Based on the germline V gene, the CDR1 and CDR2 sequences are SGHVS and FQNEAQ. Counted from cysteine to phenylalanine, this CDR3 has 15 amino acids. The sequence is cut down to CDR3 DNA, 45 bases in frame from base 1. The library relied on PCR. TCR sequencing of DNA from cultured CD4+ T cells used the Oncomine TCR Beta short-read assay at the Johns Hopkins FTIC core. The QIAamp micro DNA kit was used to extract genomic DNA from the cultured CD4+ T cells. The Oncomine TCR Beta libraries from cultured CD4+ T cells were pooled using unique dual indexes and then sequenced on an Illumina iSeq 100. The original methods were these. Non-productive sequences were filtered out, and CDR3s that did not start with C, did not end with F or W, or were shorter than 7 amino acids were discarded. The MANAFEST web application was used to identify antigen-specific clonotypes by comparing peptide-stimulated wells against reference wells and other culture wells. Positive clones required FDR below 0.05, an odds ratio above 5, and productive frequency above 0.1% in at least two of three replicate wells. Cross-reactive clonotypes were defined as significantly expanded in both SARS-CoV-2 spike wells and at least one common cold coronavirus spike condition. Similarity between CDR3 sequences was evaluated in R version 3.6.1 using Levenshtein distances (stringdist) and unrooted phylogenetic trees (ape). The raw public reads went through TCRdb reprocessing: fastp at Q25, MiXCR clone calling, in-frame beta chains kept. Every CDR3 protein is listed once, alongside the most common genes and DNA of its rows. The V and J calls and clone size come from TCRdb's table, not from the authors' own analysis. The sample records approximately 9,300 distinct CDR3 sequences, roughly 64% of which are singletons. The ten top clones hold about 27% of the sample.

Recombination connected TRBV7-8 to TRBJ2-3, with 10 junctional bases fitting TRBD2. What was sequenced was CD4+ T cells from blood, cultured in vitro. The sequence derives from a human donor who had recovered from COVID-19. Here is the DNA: TGTGCCAGCAGCTCCAGCGGGGGGGGCACAGATACGCAGTATTTT. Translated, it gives CASSSSGGGTDTQYF.